One and the same sample provided the 13 T cell receptor beta chains below, sequenced in a study of T cell clones after liver transplantation. Assay: immunoSEQ multiplex PCR; the TCRdb copy retains only in-frame clones and omits some. The table has tens of thousands of clones, under 90% seen once. The material was CD4+ T cells from blood, obtained 12 months after liver transplant. Source of these receptors: a human patient who received a liver transplant. Part of the T cell pool may stem from the graft donor.

The CDR3 region is CASSIPDGFRVGYTF. In nucleotides, the CDR3 is TGTGCCAGTAGTATCCCGGACGGATTTAGGGTTGGCTACACCTTC. The chain employs TRBV19 and TRBJ1-2; no reliable D call. Germline V gene data show CDR1 as LNHDA and CDR2 as SQIVND (reference sequence). V gave up 3 bases and J gave up 7 bases, with 18 bases separating them. The CDR3 extends over 15 amino acids.

This rearrangement joins TRBV6-6 to TRBJ1-4; D gene unclear. V was cut by 7 bases and J by 7 bases, with 16 bases left in between. The germline V gene encodes CDR1 MNHNY and CDR2 SVGAGI (reference sequence). CDR3 length: 14 amino acids. The CDR3 loop reads CASTDLRGGEKLFF. DNA for the CDR3: TGTGCCAGCACCGACCTACGGGGAGGTGAAAAACTGTTTTTT.

This chain links TRBV29-1 with TRBJ1-1; tentative D call: TRBD1 (6 bases). The CDR3 totals 14 residues. V gave up 7 bases and J gave up 0 bases, with 15 bases separating them. The germline V gene encodes CDR1 SQVTM and CDR2 ANQGSEA. DNA for the CDR3: TGCAGCGCGAACAGGGTGGGATTGAACACTGAAGCTTTCTTT. Amino acid sequence: CSANRVGLNTEAFF.

The rearrangement uses TRBV29-1 and TRBJ1-3; D perhaps matches TRBD1 (5 bases). Germline CDR1 is SQVTM and CDR2 is ANQGSEA. This CDR3 comprises 16 residues. Trimming removed 4 bases from V and 0 bases from J, with 16 bases in between. The CDR3 nucleotides are TGCAGCGTTGGTGGGGTCGGGGGTGGCTCTGGAAACACCATATATTTT. This translates into CSVGGVGGGSGNTIYF.

The V gene is TRBV9, the J gene TRBJ2-1; 7 nucleotides line up with TRBD1. This CDR3 is built from 15 residues. Germline V gives CDR1 SGDLS, CDR2 YYNGEE. V was clipped by 2 bases and J by 2 bases; unmatched bases: 4. CDR3 protein: CASSVQTGTYNEQFF. As DNA, the CDR3 is TGTGCCAGCAGCGTTCAGACAGGGACCTACAATGAGCAGTTCTTC.

The chain joins TRBV5-1 to TRBJ2-7; a weak D match, TRBD1 (6 bases). Trimming pared 0 bases from V and 2 bases from J, leaving 12 bases between. The CDR3 runs to 15 residues. Germline lookup yields CDR1 SGHRS and CDR2 YFSETQ. CDR3 amino acids: CASSLEVQGTYEQYF. For the CDR3, the DNA is TGCGCCAGCAGCTTGGAGGTTCAGGGGACCTACGAGCAGTACTTC.

The chain has TRBV6-1 and TRBJ2-2; D is perhaps TRBD1 (5 bases). In germline, CDR1 is MNHNS, CDR2 SASEGT. The CDR3 runs 14 residues. V dropped 8 bases and J dropped 1 base, with 11 bases sitting between them. The DNA of the CDR3 is TGTGCCAGCTTAGGACATCGGAACACCGGGGAGCTGTTTTTT. Its protein product is CASLGHRNTGELFF.

The rearrangement joins TRBV5-1 to TRBJ1-3; TRBD1 might be the D (5 bases). Trimming shortened V by 4 bases and J by 4 bases, and 12 bases separated the two germline ends. The CDR3 totals 14 residues. Germline V gene sequence: CDR1 SGHRS, CDR2 YFSETQ. The CDR3 nucleotides are TGCGCCAGCAGCCAACGGGACCTCGGAAACACCATATATTTT. Translation gives CASSQRDLGNTIYF. Variable domain in full (rest from reference TRBV5-1 and TRBJ1-3): KAGVTQTPRYLIKTRGQQVTLSCSPISGHRSVSWYQQTPGQGLQFLFEYFSETQRNKGNFPGRFSGRQFSNSRSEMNVSTLELGDSALYLCASSQRDLGNTIYFGEGSWLTVV.

The rearrangement uses TRBV2 and TRBJ1-2, with 8 bases fitting TRBD1. Germline CDR1 reads SNHLY; CDR2 reads FYNNEI. The CDR3 totals 15 residues. The ends lost 8 bases at V and 2 bases at J; junction bases unmatched: 10. The CDR3 protein is CASLRGQGANYGYTF. The CDR3 DNA reads as TGTGCCAGCTTAAGGGGCCAGGGGGCGAACTATGGCTACACCTTC.

This chain links TRBV28 with TRBJ2-1; D is unresolved. The ends were cut back, 2 bases at V and 3 bases at J, with 11 bases in the middle. From germline, CDR1 is MDHEN and CDR2 SYDVKM. The CDR3 has 15 residues. CDR3 bases: TGTGCCAGCAGTTTAAGCGCGGTGGACTACAATGAGCAGTTCTTC. It encodes CASSLSAVDYNEQFF.

The chain employs TRBV2 and TRBJ1-5, with D possibly TRBD1 on 6 matching bases. This CDR3 has 15 residues. CDR1 and CDR2 from the germline V gene are SNHLY and FYNNEI. The V and J ends lost 7 bases and 2 bases respectively, with 15 bases between them. The CDR3 loop is CASKIRGRGNQPQHF. CDR3 sequence (DNA): TGTGCCAGCAAGATTAGGGGGAGAGGCAATCAGCCCCAGCATTTT.

For this clone: At one boundary the junction diverges from the germline segment, which might be a read error. The chain joins TRBV5-1 to TRBJ1-5; 9 bases line up with TRBD1. In germline, CDR1 is SGHRS, CDR2 YFSETQ. The CDR3 loop spans 14 amino acids. Here the CDR3 reads CASRPDRGNQPQHF. The CDR3 DNA follows: TGCGCCAGCAGACCCGACAGGGGGAATCAACCCCAGCATTTT.

This clone was found once. The rearrangement joins TRBV5-1 to TRBJ2-7; possible D gene TRBD2, 6 bases. Germline V gene data show CDR1 as SGHRS and CDR2 as YFSETQ. CDR3 length: 14 amino acids. Trimming cost V 4 bases and J 6 bases, with 17 bases left between them. The CDR3 sequence: CASSPGEEMFEQYF. As DNA, the CDR3 is TGCGCCAGCAGCCCGGGAGAGGAAATGTTCGAGCAGTACTTC. The full variable domain, with the rest looked up from reference TRBV5-1 and TRBJ2-7, is KAGVTQTPRYLIKTRGQQVTLSCSPISGHRSVSWYQQTPGQGLQFLFEYFSETQRNKGNFPGRFSGRQFSNSRSEMNVSTLELGDSALYLCASSPGEEMFEQYFGPGTRLTVT.